Below, 8 T cell receptor beta chains from the same sample are listed, as sequenced in a study of molecular identifiers for immune sequencing clone quantification. Each CDR3 protein gets one entry after TCRdb re-called the PCR reads with MiXCR. The sample has about 320,000 distinct CDR3 sequences; roughly 23% are singletons. Sequencing used naive CD8+ T cells from blood, with Jurkat cell RNA spiked in. The subset denotes: FACS-sorted CD8+CD4-CCR7+CD45RA+ naive T cells. The receptors come from a human donor in good health. Some libraries in this study had Jurkat cell RNA spiked in.

Ten or more counts support this clonotype. The chain uses TRBV5-4 and TRBJ1-1; D ambiguous. Germline V CDR1 and CDR2: SGHNT, YYREEE (reference sequence). The CDR3 length is 14 residues. V shed 1 base and J shed 3 bases, with 10 bases lying between them. CDR3 in amino acids: CASSLRGGDTEAFF. CDR3 in DNA: TGTGCCAGCAGCTTGCGTGGCGGAGACACTGAAGCTTTCTTT. The variable domain in full, with the rest retrieved from reference TRBV5-4 and TRBJ1-1, is ETGVTQSPTHLIKTRGQQVTLRCSSQSGHNTVSWYQQALGQGPQFIFQYYREEENGRGNFPPRFSGLQFPNYSSELNVNALELDDSALYLCASSLRGGDTEAFFGQGTRLTVV.

This clonotype has ten or more counts. The V and J genes are TRBV28 and TRBJ2-3; 11 bases line up with TRBD2. The CDR3 sequence is 14 residues long. CDR1 is MDHEN, CDR2 SYDVKM, per germline. After removal of 7 bases from V and 4 bases from J, the junction contained 4 bases not matched to a gene. The CDR3 sequence: CASTLAGEADTQYF. CDR3 nucleotides: TGTGCCAGCACACTAGCGGGAGAGGCAGATACGCAGTATTTT.

This clonotype was recorded at least ten times. This sequence joins TRBV15 and TRBJ1-1, with D possibly matching TRBD1 (5 bases). This CDR3 has 13 amino acids. V was pared by 1 base and J by 6 bases, with 9 bases between. Germline V lookup: CDR1 LNHNV, CDR2 YYDKDF (reference sequence). Written as DNA, the CDR3 is TGTGCCACCAGCAGAGCCGGGGCTTCTGAAGCTTTCTTT. This codes for CATSRAGASEAFF.

The chain couples TRBV7-8 to TRBJ1-2, with D tentatively TRBD1 (6 bases). This CDR3 region has 15 residues. V dropped 1 base and J dropped 0 bases, with 9 bases sitting between them. CDR1 is SGHVS, CDR2 FQNEAQ, per germline. The CDR3 is CASSLEDRTNYGYTF. CDR3 in DNA: TGTGCCAGCAGCTTAGAGGACAGAACTAACTATGGCTACACCTTC.

This clonotype showed up just a few times. The chain employs TRBV9 and TRBJ1-1; D is uncertain. Germline V CDR1 and CDR2: SGDLS, YYNGEE. There are 14 residues in the CDR3. V shed 0 bases and J shed 8 bases, with 14 bases lying between them. The CDR3 DNA reads as TGTGCCAGCAGCGTAGATACATTCCCCGGGGAAGCTTTCTTT. Its protein is CASSVDTFPGEAFF.

About this clonotype itself: A much larger clone lies one base from this, so it may be a read error. V is TRBV19 and J is TRBJ2-7; possible D gene TRBD2, 5 bases. V was pared by 8 bases and J by 7 bases, with 18 bases between. Germline lookup yields CDR1 LNHDA and CDR2 SQIVND (reference sequence). The CDR3 length is 13 residues. The DNA for the CDR3 is TGTGCCAGTGGTCCAAGGACTCGGGATGAGCAGTACTTC. Protein: CASGPRTRDEQYF.

This sequence joins TRBV11-3 and TRBJ2-4; 7 bases agree with TRBD1. The CDR3 contains 13 residues. V shed 4 bases and J 6 bases; nucleotides not matched to a gene: 3. From germline, CDR1 is SGHNT and CDR2 YENEEA. CDR3 nucleotide sequence: TGTGCCAGCAGCTCCGGGACAGCAAACATTCAGTACTTC. Protein product: CASSSGTANIQYF. The full variable domain, rest sourced from reference TRBV11-3 and TRBJ2-4, is EAGVVQSPRYKIIEKKQPVAFWCNPISGHNTLYWYLQNLGQGPELLIRYENEEAVDDSQLPKDRFSAERLKGVDSTLKIQPAELGDSAVYLCASSSGTANIQYFGAGTRLSVL.

This clonotype has a count of ten or more. The chain uses TRBV9 and TRBJ2-5; 10 nucleotides agree with TRBD2. With 3 bases clipped from V and 2 bases from J, the junction kept 4 bases outside the gene matches. The CDR3 extends over 15 amino acids. Per the germline V gene, CDR1 is SGDLS and CDR2 is YYNGEE. CDR3: CASSDRTSGQETQYF. The DNA of the CDR3 is TGTGCCAGCAGCGATCGGACTAGCGGACAAGAGACCCAGTACTTC.